The entry that follows covers one TCR beta chain sequence. As yet, its antigen is unknown. This sample was included in a study of shared clonotypes between healthy human individuals. The germline gives CDR1 SGHVS, CDR2 FQNEAQ. The CDR3 spans 16 residues. Trimming removed 2 bases at V and 8 bases at J, with 20 bases between. Study-level points and caveats: The study generally estimated greater richness for naive than memory subsets.

TCRdb keeps only in-frame clones here, not all; method: immunoSEQ multiplex PCR. The sample lists 2,500,000 or so clones; 93% were seen once. Specimen: naive CD4+ T cells from PBMCs. Specified subset: CD45RA+ positively selected. The TCR originated in a man between 18 and 35 years old in good health. Some clones in this sample may be carry-over from other donors' samples. The rearrangement uses TRBV7-8 and TRBJ2-3; maybe TRBD2 (6 bases). For the CDR3, the DNA is TGTGCCAGCAGCTTAATGGCTAGCGCGCTCTTTGGTACGCAGTATTTT. Protein: CASSLMASALFGTQYF. The variable domain in full, completed from reference TRBV7-8 and TRBJ2-3, reads GAGVSQSPRYKVAKRGQDVALRCDPISGHVSLFWYQQALGQGPEFLTYFQNEAQLDKSGLPSDRFFAERPEGSVSTLKIQRTQQEDSAVYLCASSLMASALFGTQYFGPGTRLTVL.